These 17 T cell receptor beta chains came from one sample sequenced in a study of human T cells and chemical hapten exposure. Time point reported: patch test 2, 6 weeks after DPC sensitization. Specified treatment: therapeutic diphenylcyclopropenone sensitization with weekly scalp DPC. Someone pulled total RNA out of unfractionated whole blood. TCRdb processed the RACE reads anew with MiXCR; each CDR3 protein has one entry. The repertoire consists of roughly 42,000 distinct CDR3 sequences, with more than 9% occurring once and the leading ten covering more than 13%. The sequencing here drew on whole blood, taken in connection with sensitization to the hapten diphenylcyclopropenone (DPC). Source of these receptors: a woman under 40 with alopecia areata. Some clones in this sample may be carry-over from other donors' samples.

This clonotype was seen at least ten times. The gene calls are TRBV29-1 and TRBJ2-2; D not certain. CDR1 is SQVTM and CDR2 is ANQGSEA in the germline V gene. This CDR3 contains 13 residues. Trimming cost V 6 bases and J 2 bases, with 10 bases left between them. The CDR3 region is CSVIKGNTGELFF. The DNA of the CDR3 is TGCAGCGTAATCAAGGGCAACACCGGGGAGCTGTTTTTT.

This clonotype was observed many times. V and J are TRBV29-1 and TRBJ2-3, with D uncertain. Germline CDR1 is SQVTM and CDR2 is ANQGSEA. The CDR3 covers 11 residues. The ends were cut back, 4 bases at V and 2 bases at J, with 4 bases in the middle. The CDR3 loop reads CSVAYTDTQYF. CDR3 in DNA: TGCAGCGTTGCGTACACAGATACGCAGTATTTT.

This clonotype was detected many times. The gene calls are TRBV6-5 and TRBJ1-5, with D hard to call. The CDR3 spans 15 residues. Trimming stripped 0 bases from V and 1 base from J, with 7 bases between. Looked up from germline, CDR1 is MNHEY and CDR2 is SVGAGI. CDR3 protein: CASSYSKRSNQPQHF. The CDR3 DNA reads TGTGCCAGCAGTTACTCGAAGCGGAGCAATCAGCCCCAGCATTTT.

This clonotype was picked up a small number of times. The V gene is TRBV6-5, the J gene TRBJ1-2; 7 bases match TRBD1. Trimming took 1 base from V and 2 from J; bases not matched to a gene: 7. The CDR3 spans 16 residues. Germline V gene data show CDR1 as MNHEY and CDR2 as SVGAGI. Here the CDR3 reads CASSYWSGTENYGYTF. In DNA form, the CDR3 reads TGTGCCAGCAGTTACTGGTCCGGGACAGAGAACTATGGCTACACCTTC.

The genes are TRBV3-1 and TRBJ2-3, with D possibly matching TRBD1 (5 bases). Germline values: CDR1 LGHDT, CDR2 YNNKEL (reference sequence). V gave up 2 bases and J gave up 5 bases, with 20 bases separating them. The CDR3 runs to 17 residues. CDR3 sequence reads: CASSQIGARSLKDTQYF. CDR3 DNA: TGTGCCAGCAGCCAAATAGGGGCAAGGAGTCTGAAAGATACGCAGTATTTT.

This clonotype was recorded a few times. The DNA of the CDR3 is TGTGCCAGTAGTGTCCCGGGACAGGGGGCCGCCGGGGAGCTGTTTTTT. It yields the protein CASSVPGQGAAGELFF. The chain has TRBV19 and TRBJ2-2; 12 nucleotides line up with TRBD1. Germline V CDR1 and CDR2: LNHDA, SQIVND (reference sequence). CDR3 size: 16 residues. The junction had 7 bases not matched to a gene; V was cut back by 5 bases and J by 6 bases.

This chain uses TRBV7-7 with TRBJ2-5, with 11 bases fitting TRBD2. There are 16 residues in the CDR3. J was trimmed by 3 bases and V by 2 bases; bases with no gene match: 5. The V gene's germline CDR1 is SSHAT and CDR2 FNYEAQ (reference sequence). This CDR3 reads CASSLSPLAGEETQYF. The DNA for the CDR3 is TGTGCCAGCAGCTTAAGTCCACTAGCGGGGGAAGAGACCCAGTACTTC.

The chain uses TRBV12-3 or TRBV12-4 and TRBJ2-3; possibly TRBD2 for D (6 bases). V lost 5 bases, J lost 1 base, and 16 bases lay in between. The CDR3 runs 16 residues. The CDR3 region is CASSPLDWRGTDTQYF. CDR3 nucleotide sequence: TGTGCCAGCAGTCCGTTAGACTGGAGGGGCACAGATACGCAGTATTTT.

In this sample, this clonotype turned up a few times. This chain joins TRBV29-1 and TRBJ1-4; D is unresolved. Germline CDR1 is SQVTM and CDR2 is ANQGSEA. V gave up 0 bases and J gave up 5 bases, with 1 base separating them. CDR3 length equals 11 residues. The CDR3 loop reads CSVEENEKLFF. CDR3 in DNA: TGCAGCGTTGAAGAGAATGAAAAACTGTTTTTT.

The CDR3 here is CSAPRQGMNTEAFF. The CDR3 DNA follows: TGCAGTGCTCCCAGACAGGGTATGAACACTGAAGCTTTCTTT. This chain connects TRBV20-1 to TRBJ1-1, with 7 bases lining up with TRBD1. Unmatched junction bases numbered 6, after V lost 5 bases and J lost 0 bases. The CDR3 has 14 amino acids. Germline assignment: CDR1 DFQATT and CDR2 SNEGSKA (reference sequence).

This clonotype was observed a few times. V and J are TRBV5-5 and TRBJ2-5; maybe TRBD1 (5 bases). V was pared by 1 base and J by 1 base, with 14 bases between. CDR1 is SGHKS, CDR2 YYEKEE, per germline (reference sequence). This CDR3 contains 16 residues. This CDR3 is CASSLTLSQGQETQYF. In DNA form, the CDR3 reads TGTGCCAGCAGCTTGACCCTTTCTCAGGGCCAAGAGACCCAGTACTTC.

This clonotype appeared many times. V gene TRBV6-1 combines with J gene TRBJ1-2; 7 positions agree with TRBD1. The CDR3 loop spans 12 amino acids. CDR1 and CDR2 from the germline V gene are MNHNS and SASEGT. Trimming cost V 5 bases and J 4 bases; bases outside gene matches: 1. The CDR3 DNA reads TGTGCCAGCAGTAGGACAGGCTATGGCTACACCTTC. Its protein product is CASSRTGYGYTF.

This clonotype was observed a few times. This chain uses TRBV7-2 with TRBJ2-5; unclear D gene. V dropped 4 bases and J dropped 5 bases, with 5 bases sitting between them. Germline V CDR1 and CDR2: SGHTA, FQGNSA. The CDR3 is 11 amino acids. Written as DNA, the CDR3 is TGTGCCAGCAGCTCTCCGGAGACCCAGTACTTC. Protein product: CASSSPETQYF.

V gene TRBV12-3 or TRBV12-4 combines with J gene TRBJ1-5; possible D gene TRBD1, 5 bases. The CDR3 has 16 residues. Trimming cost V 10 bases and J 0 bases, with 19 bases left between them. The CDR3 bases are TGTGCCAACAGCACCGGGACGGCATATAGCAATCAGCCCCAGCATTTT. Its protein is CANSTGTAYSNQPQHF.

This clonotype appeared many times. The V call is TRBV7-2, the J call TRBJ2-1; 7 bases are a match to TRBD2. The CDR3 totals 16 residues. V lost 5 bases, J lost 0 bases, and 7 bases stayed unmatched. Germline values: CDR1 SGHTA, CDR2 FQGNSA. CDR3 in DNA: TGTGCCAGCAGCCCCCGAGCGGGGAGCTCCTACAATGAGCAGTTCTTC. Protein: CASSPRAGSSYNEQFF.

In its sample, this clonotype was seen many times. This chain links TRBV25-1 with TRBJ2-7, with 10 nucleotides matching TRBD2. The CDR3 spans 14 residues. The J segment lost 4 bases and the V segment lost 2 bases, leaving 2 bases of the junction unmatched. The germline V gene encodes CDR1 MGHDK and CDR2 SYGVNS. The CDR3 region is CASSELAGAYEQYF. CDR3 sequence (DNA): TGTGCCAGCAGTGAACTAGCGGGGGCATACGAGCAGTACTTC.

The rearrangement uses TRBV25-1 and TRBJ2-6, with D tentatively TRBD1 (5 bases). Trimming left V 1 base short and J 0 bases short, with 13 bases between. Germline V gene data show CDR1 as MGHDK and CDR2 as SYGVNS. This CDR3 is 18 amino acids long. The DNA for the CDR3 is TGTGCCAGCAGTGAATTGGCAGGGATGAGCTCTGGGGCCAACGTCCTGACTTTC. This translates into CASSELAGMSSGANVLTF.